The T cell receptor beta chain under discussion was sequenced for a study of metastatic and nonmetastatic thyroid tumors. Looking at the study overall: It was across blood and tumor or nodule tissue from malignant and benign thyroid patients that repertoires were compared.

The CDR3 length is 12 residues. V lost 5 bases and J lost 8; bases outside the gene matches: 4. Germline V gene data show CDR1 as SGHRS and CDR2 as YFSETQ. This clone was observed many times. Its antigen remains unknown. Thyroid surgery had not been preceded by any treatment in any patient. With MiXCR, TCRdb reprocessed the PCR reads. Found here are about 23,000 clones, 19% of them singletons; the top ten hold about 4.6%. The study, taken as a whole, reports: Patients with malignant thyroid tumors reportedly had significantly higher TCR beta diversity than those with benign nodules, in blood and tumor.

The sequence came from a male donor with papillary thyroid cancer or a benign thyroid nodule (not recorded which). Some clones in this sample may be carry-over from other donors' samples. The chain couples TRBV5-1 to TRBJ2-1; TRBD1 agrees at 7 bases. The source material was blood. The CDR3: CASRTDRYEQFF. The CDR3 DNA follows: TGCGCCAGCAGAACGGACAGGTATGAGCAGTTCTTC.